This record concerns one T cell receptor beta chain sequence. Its target is not known. The assay used deep level. Here immunoSEQ multiplex PCR was the method, and the copy in TCRdb shows in-frame clones only, minus some. The repertoire holds roughly 650,000 clones, with more than 95% as singletons. The data derive from a study of shared clonotypes between healthy human individuals. Study results and caveats: The study's rarefaction showed incomplete sorted-subset sequencing despite large depth. Compared with clonotypes that all four donors shared, non-shared clonotypes had lower generation probabilities. It was expected that sequencing depth would affect clonotype sharing among donors.

In germline, CDR1 is SGHNT, CDR2 YYREEE (reference sequence). Germline trimming cut 5 bases from V and 5 bases from J; bases unmatched to any gene: 8. The CDR3 extends over 14 amino acids. The specimen was naive CD4+ T cells sorted from blood. Subset in this sample: CD45RA+ positively selected. This clonotype was obtained from a woman aged 30 to 39 in good health. The J gene is TRBJ1-1, the V gene TRBV5-4, with 8 bases matching TRBD1. The CDR3 here is CASRPDRVLTEAFF. The CDR3 nucleotides read TGTGCCAGCAGACCGGACAGGGTCTTGACTGAAGCTTTCTTT.